A selection of T cell receptor beta chains follows, all from one sample in a study of cytomegalovirus exposure and HLA in healthy donors. Repertoires were generated with immunoSEQ multiplex PCR, while TCRdb's copy carries only in-frame clones and drops some. In the table there are about 130,000 clones, around 78% of which are singletons. The sequenced sample consisted of PBMCs. The receptor set was obtained from a man aged 18-30 years in good health and CMV-seropositive. CDR3s include the opening cysteine and the closing phenylalanine or tryptophan. The order of the fields is CDR3 protein, CDR3 DNA, clone size, V gene, D gene, J gene. A D gene is named only where the DNA matches it firmly. Clone sizes are given selectively: once, few, many, or a class where the clone is expanded.

CDR3 protein: CATSSTGDGYTF
CDR3 DNA: TGTGCCACCAGCTCCACAGGGGATGGCTACACCTTC
clone size: NA
V gene: TRBV15
D gene: TRBD1
J gene: TRBJ1-2

CDR3 protein: CASSPSSVGTGELFF
CDR3 DNA: TGTGCCAGCAGTCCCTCTAGCGTGGGCACCGGGGAGCTGTTTTTT
clone size: NA
V gene: TRBV27
D gene: NA
J gene: TRBJ2-2

CDR3 protein: CASGPGTSGYEQYF
CDR3 DNA: TGTGCTAGTGGTCCCGGGACTAGCGGCTACGAGCAGTACTTC
clone size: NA
V gene: TRBV12-5
D gene: TRBD2
J gene: TRBJ2-7

CDR3 protein: CASSQTEGAFLYF
CDR3 DNA: TGTGCCAGCAGCCAAACCGAGGGGGCGTTTTTGTACTTC
clone size: NA
V gene: TRBV6-5
D gene: TRBD1
J gene: TRBJ2-7

CDR3 protein: CASSSQTGWETQYF
CDR3 DNA: TGTGCCAGCAGTTCTCAGACAGGGTGGGAGACCCAGTACTTC
clone size: NA
V gene: TRBV27
D gene: TRBD1
J gene: TRBJ2-5

CDR3 protein: CASSGSWGGELLF
CDR3 DNA: TGTGCCAGCAGCGGGTCCTGGGGCGGGGAGCTGCTTTTT
clone size: NA
V gene: TRBV2
D gene: NA
J gene: TRBJ2-2

CDR3 protein: CASITRWGQGYEQYF
CDR3 DNA: TGTGCCAGCATTACGCGTTGGGGGCAGGGCTACGAGCAGTACTTC
clone size: NA
V gene: TRBV28
D gene: NA
J gene: TRBJ2-7

CDR3 protein: CASSLGTSGVLKQFF
CDR3 DNA: TGTGCCAGCAGCTTAGGGACTAGCGGGGTCCTAAAGCAGTTCTTC
clone size: NA
V gene: TRBV7-3
D gene: TRBD2
J gene: TRBJ2-1

CDR3 protein: CASSLVSDKGYEQYF
CDR3 DNA: TGCGCCAGCAGCTTGGTTTCGGACAAAGGCTACGAGCAGTACTTC
clone size: NA
V gene: TRBV5-1
D gene: NA
J gene: TRBJ2-7

CDR3 protein: CASSLEQVNEQFF
CDR3 DNA: TGTGCCAGCAGCTTGGAACAGGTGAATGAGCAGTTCTTC
clone size: NA
V gene: TRBV5-4
D gene: NA
J gene: TRBJ2-1

CDR3 protein: CSVEIPTGLVTYEQYF
CDR3 DNA: TGCAGCGTTGAAATCCCGACAGGGTTGGTAACCTACGAGCAGTACTTC
clone size: NA
V gene: TRBV29-1
D gene: TRBD1
J gene: TRBJ2-7

CDR3 protein: CASSELFGTGFNEQFF
CDR3 DNA: TGTGCCAGCAGTGAACTTTTCGGGACAGGGTTCAATGAGCAGTTCTTC
clone size: once
V gene: TRBV2
D gene: TRBD1
J gene: TRBJ2-1

CDR3 protein: CASSNRGNYEQYF
CDR3 DNA: TGTGCCAGCAGTAACAGGGGGAACTACGAGCAGTACTTC
clone size: NA
V gene: TRBV2
D gene: TRBD1
J gene: TRBJ2-7

CDR3 protein: CASSLAPGQGFYEQYF
CDR3 DNA: TGCGCCAGCAGCTTGGCCCCGGGACAGGGGTTCTACGAGCAGTACTTC
clone size: NA
V gene: TRBV5-1
D gene: TRBD1
J gene: TRBJ2-7

CDR3 protein: CASRAGQEVNTGELFF
CDR3 DNA: TGTGCCAGCCGCGCGGGACAGGAGGTGAACACCGGGGAGCTGTTTTTT
clone size: NA
V gene: TRBV2
D gene: TRBD1
J gene: TRBJ2-2

CDR3 protein: CASSETSYGYTF
CDR3 DNA: TGCGCCAGCAGTGAGACAAGCTATGGCTACACCTTC
clone size: NA
V gene: TRBV10-2
D gene: NA
J gene: TRBJ1-2

CDR3 protein: CASSFSYEQYF
CDR3 DNA: TGTGCCAGCAGCTTTAGTTACGAGCAGTACTTC
clone size: few
V gene: TRBV7-2
D gene: NA
J gene: TRBJ2-7

CDR3 protein: CASSGGGYEQYF
CDR3 DNA: TGTGCCAGCAGTGGGGGAGGTTACGAGCAGTACTTC
clone size: NA
V gene: TRBV6-5
D gene: NA
J gene: TRBJ2-7

CDR3 protein: CASSELGTPQETQYF
CDR3 DNA: TGTGCCAGCAGTGAACTGGGGACACCCCAAGAGACCCAGTACTTC
clone size: NA
V gene: TRBV25-1
D gene: NA
J gene: TRBJ2-5

CDR3 protein: CASSLAGAVNQPQHF
CDR3 DNA: TGCGCCAGCAGCTTGGCCGGAGCTGTGAATCAGCCCCAGCATTTT
clone size: NA
V gene: TRBV5-1
D gene: NA
J gene: TRBJ1-5

CDR3 protein: CASSYSGGAGNEQFF
CDR3 DNA: TGTGCCAGCAGTTACTCCGGGGGGGCGGGCAATGAGCAGTTCTTC
clone size: many
V gene: TRBV6-5
D gene: TRBD2
J gene: TRBJ2-1

CDR3 protein: CASSGTGGASNQPQHF
CDR3 DNA: TGTGCCAGCAGTGGTACAGGGGGCGCAAGCAATCAGCCCCAGCATTTT
clone size: NA
V gene: TRBV2
D gene: TRBD1
J gene: TRBJ1-5

CDR3 protein: CASSPVGYTF
CDR3 DNA: TGTGCCAGCAGCCCCGTGGGCTATACCTTC
clone size: NA
V gene: TRBV7-9
D gene: NA
J gene: TRBJ1-2

CDR3 protein: CASSFGPQGKFLNTEAFF
CDR3 DNA: TGTGCCAGCAGTTTTGGGCCCCAGGGCAAGTTCTTGAACACTGAAGCTTTCTTT
clone size: few
V gene: TRBV28
D gene: NA
J gene: TRBJ1-1

CDR3 protein: CASSLVRTGDFGGNTIYF
CDR3 DNA: TGTGCCAGCAGCTTGGTCCGGACAGGGGATTTTGGTGGAAACACCATATATTTT
clone size: NA
V gene: TRBV5-4
D gene: TRBD1
J gene: TRBJ1-3

CDR3 protein: CAWRSGTTTNEKLFF
CDR3 DNA: TGTGCCTGGAGGTCGGGAACAACCACTAATGAAAAACTGTTTTTT
clone size: NA
V gene: TRBV30
D gene: NA
J gene: TRBJ1-4

CDR3 protein: CASSESQGSTDTQYF
CDR3 DNA: TGTGCCAGCAGTGAATCCCAGGGTAGCACAGATACGCAGTATTTT
clone size: NA
V gene: TRBV6-1
D gene: NA
J gene: TRBJ2-3

CDR3 protein: CASSPVTQETQYF
CDR3 DNA: TGTGCCAGCAGCCCTGTAACTCAAGAGACCCAGTACTTC
clone size: NA
V gene: TRBV7-8
D gene: NA
J gene: TRBJ2-5

CDR3 protein: CASRAAVGYQPQHF
CDR3 DNA: TGTGCCAGCAGAGCGGCGGTGGGTTATCAGCCCCAGCATTTT
clone size: NA
V gene: TRBV6-6
D gene: NA
J gene: TRBJ1-5

CDR3 protein: CASSIEGLAANTDTQYF
CDR3 DNA: TGTGCCAGCAGCATAGAAGGACTAGCGGCTAACACAGATACGCAGTATTTT
clone size: NA
V gene: TRBV9
D gene: TRBD2
J gene: TRBJ2-3

CDR3 protein: CASSQSGLPGDEAFF
CDR3 DNA: TGTGCCAGCAGCCAATCGGGACTCCCAGGTGATGAAGCTTTCTTT
clone size: NA
V gene: TRBV4-2
D gene: NA
J gene: TRBJ1-1

CDR3 protein: CASSLMDRDADTQYF
CDR3 DNA: TGTGCCAGCAGCTTGATGGACAGGGACGCAGATACGCAGTATTTT
clone size: once
V gene: TRBV5-4
D gene: TRBD1
J gene: TRBJ2-3

CDR3 protein: CASSFSDSSYNEQFF
CDR3 DNA: TGTGCCAGCAGCTTCTCGGACTCGTCCTACAATGAGCAGTTCTTC
clone size: NA
V gene: TRBV7-3
D gene: NA
J gene: TRBJ2-1

CDR3 protein: CASSVQSVYTF
CDR3 DNA: TGTGCCAGCAGTGTGCAGTCCGTCTACACCTTC
clone size: NA
V gene: TRBV6-1
D gene: NA
J gene: TRBJ1-2

CDR3 protein: CASSLDRVNEKLFF
CDR3 DNA: TGCGCCAGCAGCTTGGACAGGGTGAATGAAAAACTGTTTTTT
clone size: few
V gene: TRBV5-1
D gene: NA
J gene: TRBJ1-4

CDR3 protein: CASSFSEGGGTEAFF
CDR3 DNA: TGTGCCAGCAGCTTTTCAGAGGGTGGCGGCACTGAAGCTTTCTTT
clone size: few
V gene: TRBV5-8
D gene: NA
J gene: TRBJ1-1

CDR3 protein: CSVDADRGYGYTF
CDR3 DNA: TGCAGCGTTGATGCAGACAGGGGGTATGGCTACACCTTC
clone size: NA
V gene: TRBV29-1
D gene: TRBD1
J gene: TRBJ1-2

CDR3 protein: CASRAGQGLVNEQFF
CDR3 DNA: TGTGCCAGCAGGGCGGGACAGGGGCTAGTCAATGAGCAGTTCTTC
clone size: NA
V gene: TRBV2
D gene: TRBD1
J gene: TRBJ2-1

CDR3 protein: CASADPARDSFYSNQPQHF
CDR3 DNA: TGTGCTAGTGCCGACCCGGCCCGGGATTCTTTTTATAGCAATCAGCCCCAGCATTTT
clone size: NA
V gene: TRBV12-5
D gene: NA
J gene: TRBJ1-5

CDR3 protein: CASSGGSSYNSPLHF
CDR3 DNA: TGTGCCAGCAGTGGAGGGAGCTCCTATAATTCACCCCTCCACTTT
clone size: NA
V gene: TRBV2
D gene: NA
J gene: TRBJ1-6

CDR3 protein: CASNLLGTGDEKLFF
CDR3 DNA: TGTGCCAGCAACTTACTCGGGACAGGGGATGAAAAACTGTTTTTT
clone size: NA
V gene: TRBV7-8
D gene: TRBD1
J gene: TRBJ1-4

CDR3 protein: CASEPGQGAREQYF
CDR3 DNA: TGTGCCAGCGAACCGGGACAGGGGGCGAGGGAGCAGTACTTC
clone size: NA
V gene: TRBV27
D gene: TRBD1
J gene: TRBJ2-7

CDR3 protein: CASSLEGGRGDTQYF
CDR3 DNA: TGCGCCAGCAGCTTGGAGGGCGGGAGGGGAGATACGCAGTATTTT
clone size: NA
V gene: TRBV5-1
D gene: TRBD2
J gene: TRBJ2-3

CDR3 protein: CASSLGLAGAYNEQFF
CDR3 DNA: TGTGCCAGCAGCTTAGGACTAGCGGGGGCATACAATGAGCAGTTCTTC
clone size: NA
V gene: TRBV5-4
D gene: TRBD2
J gene: TRBJ2-1

CDR3 protein: CASSPEEITYNEQFF
CDR3 DNA: TGTGCCAGCAGTCCAGAGGAGATAACCTACAATGAGCAGTTCTTC
clone size: NA
V gene: TRBV27
D gene: NA
J gene: TRBJ2-1

CDR3 protein: CASSPEGSYGYTF
CDR3 DNA: TGTGCCAGCAGCCCGGAGGGGTCCTATGGCTACACCTTC
clone size: NA
V gene: TRBV9
D gene: NA
J gene: TRBJ1-2

CDR3 protein: CASSWAEGANQPQHF
CDR3 DNA: TGTGCCAGTAGTTGGGCGGAGGGGGCCAATCAGCCCCAGCATTTT
clone size: NA
V gene: TRBV19
D gene: TRBD1
J gene: TRBJ1-5

CDR3 protein: CGGGGDYGYTF
CDR3 DNA: TGTGGGGGAGGTGGGGACTATGGCTACACCTTC
clone size: NA
V gene: TRBV6-6
D gene: NA
J gene: TRBJ1-2

CDR3 protein: CASRSQGAGNTEAFF
CDR3 DNA: TGTGCCAGCAGGTCGCAGGGGGCGGGTAACACTGAAGCTTTCTTT
clone size: few
V gene: TRBV11-2
D gene: TRBD1
J gene: TRBJ1-1

CDR3 protein: CATNLDRIDEQYF
CDR3 DNA: TGCGCCACCAACCTGGACAGGATCGACGAGCAGTACTTC
clone size: NA
V gene: TRBV10-2
D gene: TRBD1
J gene: TRBJ2-7

CDR3 protein: CASSFSKGLAGYNEQFF
CDR3 DNA: TGTGCCAGCAGCTTCTCGAAGGGGCTAGCGGGGTACAATGAGCAGTTCTTC
clone size: NA
V gene: TRBV7-9
D gene: TRBD2
J gene: TRBJ2-1